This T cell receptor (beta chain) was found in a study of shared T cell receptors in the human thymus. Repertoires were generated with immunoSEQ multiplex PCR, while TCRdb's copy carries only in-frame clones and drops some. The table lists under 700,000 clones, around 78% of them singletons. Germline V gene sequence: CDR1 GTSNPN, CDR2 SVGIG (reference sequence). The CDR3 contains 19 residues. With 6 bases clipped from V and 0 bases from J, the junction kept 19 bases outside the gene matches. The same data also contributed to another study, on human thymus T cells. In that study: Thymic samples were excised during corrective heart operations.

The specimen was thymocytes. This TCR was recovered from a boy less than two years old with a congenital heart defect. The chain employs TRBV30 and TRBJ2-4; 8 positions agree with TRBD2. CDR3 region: CACINPAGTRVLAKNIQYF. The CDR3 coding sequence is TGTGCCTGCATTAATCCCGCCGGGACTAGGGTCTTAGCCAAAAACATTCAGTACTTC. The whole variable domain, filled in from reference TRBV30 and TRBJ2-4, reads SQTIHQWPATLVQPVGSPLSLECTVEGTSNPNLYWYRQAAGRGLQLLFYSVGIGQISSEVPQNLSASRPQDRQFILSSKKLLLSDSGFYLCACINPAGTRVLAKNIQYFGAGTRLSVL.